This T cell receptor beta chain was identified in a study of beta chain features in type 1 diabetes. For the study at large: Patients looked much like healthy donors when it came to age, gender and cell yields.

TCRB transcripts that were expressed got sequenced, as all of the isolated RNA had been reverse transcribed. The assay was immunoSEQ multiplex PCR, and TCRdb's table has in-frame clones only and misses some. The repertoire includes roughly 14,000 clones, approximately 68% of them detected once, and about 0.57% sits in the top ten. Notes on the study in general: Significant though moderate, a shortening of TCRB CDR3s appeared in all four CD4+ subsets of Type 1 diabetes patients. For patients, the naive, central memory and Treg TCRB repertoires appeared more alike than for healthy donors. A potential PCR bias toward shorter templates would be equal in patient and control samples.

Each population that was sorted was more than 95% pure. This clone has a handful of counts. Its specificity is unknown. The V and J ends lost 5 bases and 0 bases respectively, with 9 bases between them. The CDR3 loop spans 14 amino acids. Germline V gives CDR1 MDHEN, CDR2 SYDVKM. What was sequenced was stem cell memory CD4+ T cells from blood. This chain uses TRBV28 with TRBJ2-3; no reliable D call. This clonotype was sampled from a woman under 30 with type 1 diabetes. CDR3 in amino acids: CASSVSLSTDTQYF. Here the CDR3 DNA reads TGTGCCAGCAGTGTCTCCCTTAGCACAGATACGCAGTATTTT.